This passage covers 22 T cell receptor beta chains from one sample sequenced in a study of T cells in Graves' hyperthyroidism and ophthalmopathy. Amplified TCR beta CDR3 regions came from RNA transcripts. TCR CDR3 underwent first-round RT-PCR with the HTBI primer set. One entry per CDR3 protein results from TCRdb running MiXCR on the multiplex PCR reads. Of 610,000 or so distinct CDR3 sequences in the sample, about 45% are singletons; the top ten hold around 7.7%. Source material: peripheral blood or thyroid tissue (not recorded which). The receptor set was obtained from a woman between 18 and 29 years old with Graves' hyperthyroidism.

This clonotype was counted only a few times. V and J are TRBV2 and TRBJ2-5, with D possibly TRBD2 on 6 matching bases. The CDR3 totals 14 residues. V shed 5 bases and J shed 3 bases, with 13 bases lying between them. Germline CDR1 and CDR2: SNHLY and FYNNEI. CDR3 region: CASSLHGGEETQYF. The CDR3 DNA reads as TGTGCCAGCAGTCTACACGGAGGGGAAGAGACCCAGTACTTC.

There are many counts of this clonotype. In DNA form, the CDR3 reads TGTGCCATCAGTGAGCAGACACACGGGGCTGAAGCTTTCTTT. It is translated as CAISEQTHGAEAFF. The chain uses TRBV10-3 and TRBJ1-1, with unresolved D. CDR1 is ENHRY, CDR2 SYGVKD, per germline. CDR3 length: 14 residues. The V end was cut by 2 bases, the J end by 6 bases, with 13 bases between.

The chain couples TRBV7-2 to TRBJ2-2; a possible D gene is TRBD2 (5 bases). The germline V and J ends were trimmed by 8 bases and 0 bases, with 16 bases remaining between them. This CDR3 is built from 16 residues. Germline CDR1 and CDR2: SGHTA and FQGNSA. CDR3 residues: CASVLPRGANTGELFF. CDR3 bases: TGTGCCAGCGTGCTACCCCGGGGTGCGAACACCGGGGAGCTGTTTTTT.

To note about this clonotype: The junction and the germline gene differ at one end; a read error may be behind it. V gene TRBV9 combines with J gene TRBJ2-5, with TRBD2 matching 16 bases. Looked up from germline, CDR1 is SGDLS and CDR2 is YYNGEE. The CDR3 spans 18 residues. This CDR3 is CASSVGLAGGPGHNERFF. The DNA of the CDR3 is TGTGCCAGCAGCGTGGGACTAGCGGGAGGGCCGGGACACAATGAGCGGTTCTTC.

This clonotype came up many times. The chain links TRBV19 to TRBJ1-1, with TRBD1 identical over 11 bases. This CDR3 comprises 14 residues. The germline CDR1 and CDR2 sequences are LNHDA and SQIVND (reference sequence). V gave up 5 bases and J gave up 5 bases; unmatched junction bases: 4. CDR3 in amino acids: CASSVDRGQTEAFF. The CDR3 region has the DNA TGTGCCAGTAGTGTGGACAGGGGGCAAACTGAAGCTTTCTTT. Based on the CDR3 plus reference TRBV19 and TRBJ1-1, the full variable domain is DGGITQSPKYLFRKEGQNVTLSCEQNLNHDAMYWYRQDPGQGLRLIYYSQIVNDFQKGDIAEGYSVSREKKESFPLTVTSAQKNPTAFYLCASSVDRGQTEAFFGQGTRLTVV.

This clonotype was observed at least ten times. The chain recombines TRBV7-8 with TRBJ1-4; D gene uncertain. Germline V CDR1 and CDR2: SGHVS, FQNEAQ. V was trimmed by 7 bases and J by 8 bases, leaving 14 bases between them. The CDR3 sequence is 13 residues long. CDR3 region: CASNFRQDEKLFF. As DNA, the CDR3 is TGTGCCAGCAATTTTCGGCAGGACGAAAAACTGTTTTTT.

The gene calls are TRBV15 and TRBJ2-7; D gene unclear. This CDR3 has 15 amino acids. Germline CDR1 and CDR2: LNHNV and YYDKDF (reference sequence). The V end was cut by 3 bases, the J end by 8 bases, with 20 bases between. CDR3 in amino acids: CATSRGLPSQPQQYF. Written as DNA, the CDR3 is TGTGCCACCAGCAGGGGCCTCCCGAGTCAGCCCCAGCAGTACTTC.

The table lists this clonotype with many counts. An end of the junction differs from the germline gene, which may be a read error. The chain has TRBV2 and TRBJ1-5; no clear D. CDR1 and CDR2 (germline): SNHLY, FYNNEI. CDR3 size: 14 residues. CDR3 in DNA: TGTGCCAGCAGCGAAGTTGGGGTAAGTCAGCCCCAGCATTTT. Its protein product is CASSEVGVSQPQHF.

Ten or more counts support this clonotype. This chain connects TRBV6-1 to TRBJ1-1; D is perhaps TRBD1 (6 bases). V shed 5 bases and J shed 6 bases, with 13 bases lying between them. From germline, CDR1 is MNHNS and CDR2 SASEGT. This CDR3 has 13 residues. The CDR3 is CASSIARQAEAFF. In nucleotides, the CDR3 is TGTGCCAGCAGTATAGCCCGACAGGCTGAAGCTTTCTTT.

This clonotype was counted ten times or more. The CDR3 coding sequence is TGTGCCAGCAGGAGGACTAGCGGGATAGGTGAGCAGTACTTC. This translates into CASRRTSGIGEQYF. The chain combines TRBV12-3 or TRBV12-4 with TRBJ2-7; TRBD2 matches 12 bases. V gave up 6 bases and J gave up 7 bases; unmatched junction bases: 7. The CDR3 contains 14 residues.

The chain joins TRBV7-2 to TRBJ1-2; D is unresolved. The CDR3 contains 18 residues. V lost 3 bases, J lost 0 bases, and 20 bases lay in between. CDR1 is SGHTA, CDR2 FQGNSA, per germline. CDR3 amino acids: CASSFRVREVGANYGYTF. CDR3 nucleotides: TGTGCCAGCAGCTTTAGAGTGAGAGAGGTCGGAGCTAACTATGGCTACACCTTC.

Only a few counts were recorded for this clonotype. V is TRBV2 and J is TRBJ2-3; maybe TRBD2 (6 bases). The V and J ends lost 6 bases and 2 bases respectively, with 18 bases between them. Germline CDR1 and CDR2: SNHLY and FYNNEI. The length of the CDR3 is 16 residues. CDR3 in amino acids: CASSVPLASHTDTQYF. The CDR3 region has the DNA TGTGCCAGCAGCGTACCCCTAGCGTCCCACACAGATACGCAGTATTTT.

The gene calls are TRBV7-3 and TRBJ1-3; perhaps TRBD1 as D (5 bases). In germline, CDR1 is SGHTA, CDR2 FQGTGA. CDR3 length: 16 amino acids. Trimming shortened V by 2 bases and J by 8 bases, and 19 bases separated the two germline ends. The chain's CDR3 is CASSLALRTSGYTIYF. The CDR3 nucleotides read TGTGCCAGCAGCTTAGCGCTTAGGACAAGTGGCTACACCATATATTTT.

This clonotype was seen ten or more times. The chain is built from TRBV5-6 and TRBJ1-2; a weak D match, TRBD1 (5 bases). V was trimmed by 2 bases and J by 6 bases, leaving 11 bases between them. Germline V gives CDR1 SGHDT, CDR2 YYEEEE. The CDR3 sequence is 13 residues long. The CDR3 protein is CASSLYRGDGYTF. The CDR3 nucleotides are TGTGCCAGCAGCTTATACCGAGGGGATGGCTACACCTTC. Looking up the rest from reference TRBV5-6 and TRBJ1-2 gives the full variable domain: DAGVTQSPTHLIKTRGQQVTLRCSPKSGHDTVSWYQQALGQGPQFIFQYYEEEERQRGNFPDRFSGHQFPNYSSELNVNALLLGDSALYLCASSLYRGDGYTFGSGTRLTVV.

There are many counts of this clonotype. The rearrangement joins TRBV6-6 to TRBJ1-2; 7 positions match TRBD1. CDR3 length: 13 residues. Per the germline V gene, CDR1 is MNHNY and CDR2 is SVGAGI (reference sequence). V shed 11 bases and J 4 bases; nucleotides not matched to a gene: 10. The DNA of the CDR3 is TGTGCCGGGGGTGAGGGGGCTCTCTATGGCTACACCTTC. As protein: CAGGEGALYGYTF.

The table lists this clonotype with many counts. This rearrangement joins TRBV7-3 to TRBJ1-1, with TRBD1 as a possible D gene (5 bases). The CDR3 covers 14 residues. V lost 5 bases, J lost 1 base, and 11 bases lay in between. Germline values: CDR1 SGHTA, CDR2 FQGTGA. The chain's CDR3 is CASSPGHQNTEAFF. The CDR3 DNA follows: TGTGCCAGCAGCCCCGGACACCAGAACACTGAAGCTTTCTTT.

This chain links TRBV6-5 with TRBJ2-5, with 8 bases aligning to TRBD2. CDR1 and CDR2 (germline): MNHEY, SVGAGI. The CDR3 is made up of 15 amino acids. Trimming at V came to 5 bases and at J to 5 bases, leaving 10 bases not matched to a gene. The CDR3 loop is CASSPSGGGPETQYF. DNA for the CDR3: TGTGCCAGCAGTCCGAGCGGGGGCGGGCCGGAGACCCAGTACTTC.

This chain joins TRBV15 and TRBJ1-4, with 9 bases identical to TRBD1. The CDR3 contains 16 residues. The germline gives CDR1 LNHNV, CDR2 YYDKDF (reference sequence). J lost 5 bases, V lost 0 bases, and 4 bases had no gene match. In nucleotides, the CDR3 is TGTGCCACCAGCAGAGATAGGGGACAGGGAAATGAAAAACTGTTTTTT. Its protein is CATSRDRGQGNEKLFF.

This clonotype was seen only once. This chain links TRBV20-1 with TRBJ1-1, with a tentative D call TRBD1 (6 bases). The CDR3 has 12 amino acids. The V gene lost 6 bases and the J gene lost 4 bases, with 12 bases spanning the gap. CDR1 DFQATT and CDR2 SNEGSKA come from the germline V gene (reference sequence). This CDR3 is CSASRGPTEAFF. In DNA, the CDR3 is TGCAGTGCCAGCAGGGGCCCCACTGAAGCTTTCTTT.

The rearrangement joins TRBV24-1 to TRBJ2-7; possible D gene TRBD2, 5 bases. V lost 2 bases to trimming and J lost 7 bases, with 11 bases between them. Germline V CDR1 and CDR2: KGHDR, SFDVKD. CDR3 size: 13 residues. The CDR3 sequence is CATSDSASGEQYF. CDR3 in DNA: TGTGCCACCAGTGATTCCGCGTCGGGAGAGCAGTACTTC.

The CDR3: CASTGRPYNSPLHF. CDR3 sequence (DNA): TGTGCCAGCACCGGACGGCCCTATAATTCACCCCTCCACTTT. This rearrangement joins TRBV27 to TRBJ1-6; the D is unclear. CDR1 and CDR2 from the germline V gene are MNHEY and SMNVEV (reference sequence). This CDR3 comprises 14 residues. The germline V and J ends were trimmed by 7 bases and 2 bases, with 9 bases remaining between them.

This clonotype was seen once. V is TRBV7-9 and J is TRBJ2-5; 13 bases are shared with TRBD2. The CDR3 has 18 amino acids. Germline values: CDR1 SEHNR, CDR2 FQNEAQ (reference sequence). The V gene end was trimmed by 6 bases and the J gene end by 0 bases; junction bases not matched to a gene: 10. CDR3 in amino acids: CASSGTSGTRTYQETQYF. Here the CDR3 DNA reads TGTGCCAGCAGTGGGACTAGCGGGACACGAACTTACCAAGAGACCCAGTACTTC.